Presented here are 32 T cell receptor beta chains from one specimen sequenced in a study of regulatory T cells in long-lasting Graves disease. In building TCR beta libraries, iRepertoire HTBI primers were used together with Arm-PCR of CDR3 regions. TCRdb reprocessed the multiplex PCR reads via MiXCR and lists one record per CDR3 protein. The data hold fewer than 650,000 distinct CDR3 sequences, with 15% to 20% observed a single time. The time point is: newly diagnosed GD, antithyroid drugs for less than 3 months. PBMC RNA served as the TCR library source. The same specimen was also included in a second study, on T cells in Graves' hyperthyroidism and ophthalmopathy.

The sequencing used peripheral blood mononuclear cells (PBMCs), collected at new diagnosis, from a patient treated with antithyroid drugs. These TCRs come from a man aged 18 to 30 with Graves disease.

This chain uses TRBV9 with TRBJ2-6; no clear D gene. The germline V and J ends were trimmed by 4 bases and 0 bases, with 8 bases remaining between them. CDR1 and CDR2 (germline): SGDLS, YYNGEE. This CDR3 spans 15 amino acids. The DNA for the CDR3 is TGTGCCAGCAGCCTCACCCCCTCTGGGGCCAACGTCCTGACTTTC. Amino acids: CASSLTPSGANVLTF.

Many counts were recorded for this clonotype. The chain carries TRBV12-5 and TRBJ2-2; 9 bases agree with TRBD1. With 2 bases clipped from V and 2 bases from J, the junction kept 3 bases outside the gene matches. Germline V gene lookup returns CDR1 LGHNT and CDR2 FRNRAP. The CDR3 spans 16 residues. CDR3 nucleotides: TGTGCTAGTGGTTTGCTGACAGGGGGAAACACCGGGGAGCTGTTTTTT. It specifies CASGLLTGGNTGELFF.

This clonotype has a handful of counts. This rearrangement joins TRBV12-3 or TRBV12-4 to TRBJ1-6; 10 nucleotides line up with TRBD1. V was pared by 3 bases and J by 9 bases, with 2 bases of the junction left unmatched. This CDR3 comprises 14 residues. The CDR3 sequence is CASSLGTGVSPLHF. The DNA of the CDR3 is TGTGCCAGCAGTTTGGGGACAGGGGTTTCACCCCTCCACTTT.

This clonotype was seen at least ten times. The rearrangement joins TRBV5-1 to TRBJ2-2; 9 bases are shared with TRBD2. The CDR3 contains 15 residues. V dropped 2 bases and J dropped 2; count of bases not matched to a gene: 1. Germline-derived CDR1 and CDR2 are SGHRS and YFSETQ. The CDR3 loop reads CASSFSGRNTGELFF. As DNA, the CDR3 is TGCGCCAGCAGCTTTAGCGGGAGAAACACCGGGGAGCTGTTTTTT.

This clonotype was detected ten times or more. J is TRBJ1-2 and V is TRBV7-8; D uncertain. Per the germline V gene, CDR1 is SGHVS and CDR2 is FQNEAQ. Trimming cost V 1 base and J 8 bases, with 17 bases left between them. The CDR3 loop spans 15 amino acids. CDR3 nucleotides: TGTGCCAGCAGCTTAGAGGCAGTTTTTTATAGCGGCTACACCTTC. This gives the protein CASSLEAVFYSGYTF. Using reference TRBV7-8 and TRBJ1-2 for the parts outside the CDR3, the full variable domain is GAGVSQSPRYKVAKRGQDVALRCDPISGHVSLFWYQQALGQGPEFLTYFQNEAQLDKSGLPSDRFFAERPEGSVSTLKIQRTQQEDSAVYLCASSLEAVFYSGYTFGSGTRLTVV.

This clonotype was recorded at least ten times. V and J are TRBV6-1 and TRBJ2-3; 16 bases fit TRBD2. Germline V gene lookup returns CDR1 MNHNS and CDR2 SASEGT. V was clipped by 6 bases and J by 1 base; unmatched bases: 13. The CDR3 is 20 residues long. CDR3: CASSPGTSGRAIIGTDTQYF. The CDR3 region has the DNA TGTGCCAGCAGCCCCGGGACTAGCGGGAGGGCCATAATCGGCACAGATACGCAGTATTTT.

This clonotype was detected only a few times. This rearrangement joins TRBV5-1 to TRBJ1-5, with D possibly being TRBD1 (5 bases). The V gene's germline CDR1 is SGHRS and CDR2 YFSETQ. V dropped 0 bases and J dropped 4 bases, with 11 bases sitting between them. The CDR3 contains 15 residues. CDR3: CASSLGRGENQPQHF. In nucleotides, the CDR3 is TGCGCCAGCAGCTTGGGTCGGGGGGAGAATCAGCCCCAGCATTTT.

In its sample, this clonotype was seen a few times. The chain recombines TRBV6-5 with TRBJ1-3, with TRBD1 matching 8 bases. Germline V lookup: CDR1 MNHEY, CDR2 SVGAGI. This CDR3 has 17 residues. V was pared by 2 bases and J by 3 bases, with 9 bases of the junction left unmatched. CDR3 nucleotide sequence: TGTGCCAGCAGTTACACCTCAGGGGGCGAAGGTGGAAACACCATATATTTT. This translates into CASSYTSGGEGGNTIYF.

This clonotype was counted between two and nine times. This chain joins TRBV30 and TRBJ2-1; D might be TRBD2 (5 bases). The CDR3 is made up of 11 amino acids. Trimming stripped 4 bases from V and 8 bases from J, with 9 bases between. Looked up from germline, CDR1 is GTSNPN and CDR2 is SVGIG (reference sequence). CDR3 DNA sequence: TGTGCCTGGAATAGCGCGGATGAGCAGTTCTTC. It codes for CAWNSADEQFF.

Notes on this clonotype: This could be a read error, since a much larger clone is one nucleotide away. CDR3 nucleotide sequence: TGTGCCAGCAGCCGGGCAGGGTCCGGGGAGCTGTTTTTT. Its translation: CASSRAGSGELFF. The chain has TRBV11-3 and TRBJ2-2; the D gene is possibly TRBD1 (5 bases). In germline, CDR1 is SGHNT, CDR2 YENEEA. Trimming shortened V by 5 bases and J by 6 bases, and 10 bases separated the two germline ends. The CDR3 extends over 13 amino acids.

This clonotype was seen just once. The chain combines TRBV10-3 with TRBJ2-6; D gene unclear. V lost 5 bases and J lost 0, with 8 bases in between. The length of the CDR3 is 15 residues. Germline assignment: CDR1 ENHRY and CDR2 SYGVKD. DNA of the CDR3: TGTGCCATCAGTCAGGATAACTCTGGGGCCAACGTCCTGACTTTC. Translation: CAISQDNSGANVLTF.

This clonotype was picked up many times. The chain couples TRBV28 to TRBJ1-1; D is undetermined. The germline V gene has CDR1 MDHEN and CDR2 SYDVKM. The CDR3 contains 13 residues. V lost 5 bases to trimming and J lost 6 bases, with 13 bases between them. This CDR3 is CASSPLTTAEAFF. CDR3 DNA: TGTGCCAGCAGTCCCCTAACGACGGCTGAAGCTTTCTTT. The full variable domain, rest sourced from reference TRBV28 and TRBJ1-1, is DVKVTQSSRYLVKRTGEKVFLECVQDMDHENMFWYRQDPGLGLRLIYFSYDVKMKEKGDIPEGYSVSREKKERFSLILESASTNQTSMYLCASSPLTTAEAFFGQGTRLTVV.

The genes are TRBV19 and TRBJ2-3; tentatively, D is TRBD2 (5 bases). There are 17 residues in the CDR3. V was pared by 3 bases and J by 5 bases, with 21 bases between. Germline lookup yields CDR1 LNHDA and CDR2 SQIVND (reference sequence). Here the CDR3 reads CASSIRGKAPAGDTQYF. The CDR3 nucleotides are TGTGCCAGTAGTATTCGAGGCAAGGCCCCCGCGGGAGATACGCAGTATTTT.

In its sample, this clonotype was seen a few times. The V gene is TRBV10-3, the J gene TRBJ2-1, with D uncertain. Germline V gene sequence: CDR1 ENHRY, CDR2 SYGVKD. This CDR3 comprises 16 residues. Between the trimmed V and J ends, which lost 4 bases and 4 bases, there was a span of 17 bases. CDR3 coding DNA: TGTGCCATCAGTGGTCCAACCCTAGGCGCTTACAATGAGCAGTTCTTC. Its protein product is CAISGPTLGAYNEQFF.

This clonotype came up many times. The CDR3 loop is CAISRDRRNTEAFF. The CDR3, as DNA: TGTGCAATCTCCCGGGACCGAAGGAACACTGAAGCTTTCTTT. This chain uses TRBV2 with TRBJ1-1; D perhaps matches TRBD1 (5 bases). The CDR3 spans 14 residues. Germline CDR1 is SNHLY and CDR2 is FYNNEI.

This clonotype was recorded a few times. The chain is built from TRBV3-1 and TRBJ1-2, with D perhaps matching TRBD1 (6 bases). The germline V gene encodes CDR1 LGHDT and CDR2 YNNKEL (reference sequence). The CDR3 extends over 19 amino acids. Trimming stripped 1 base from V and 6 bases from J, with 27 bases between. The CDR3 reads CASSQVESSRMGAKDGYTF. In DNA form, the CDR3 reads TGTGCCAGCAGCCAAGTAGAAAGTTCGCGAATGGGGGCGAAGGATGGCTACACCTTC.

The chain uses TRBV5-1 and TRBJ1-4; D is unclear. The V end lost 4 bases, the J end lost 4 bases, and 14 bases lay between the germline ends. Germline V gene data show CDR1 as SGHRS and CDR2 as YFSETQ. This CDR3 comprises 15 residues. The CDR3: CASSTSGPYNEKLFF. The CDR3 region has the DNA TGCGCCAGCAGCACGTCCGGGCCCTATAATGAAAAACTGTTTTTT.

This chain joins TRBV5-1 and TRBJ2-2; weak D call: TRBD1 (5 bases). The V gene's germline CDR1 is SGHRS and CDR2 YFSETQ. The CDR3 has 15 residues. Between the trimmed V and J ends, which lost 0 bases and 3 bases, there was a span of 9 bases. The CDR3 spells CASSLGTKDTGELFF. The DNA for the CDR3 is TGCGCCAGCAGCTTGGGGACAAAGGACACCGGGGAGCTGTTTTTT.

In this sample, this clonotype turned up many times. The CDR3, as DNA: TGTGCCTGGAGTGTACAGGGTGTTATGAACACTGAAGCTTTCTTT. Translated: CAWSVQGVMNTEAFF. The rearrangement uses TRBV30 and TRBJ1-1, with TRBD1 as a possible D gene (6 bases). The V gene's germline CDR1 is GTSNPN and CDR2 SVGIG (reference sequence). CDR3 length: 15 residues. Deletions cut 0 bases from V and 0 bases from J, with 11 bases between.

This clonotype was seen ten or more times. V usage is TRBV6-2 or TRBV6-3 and J usage is TRBJ2-7; 8 nucleotides match TRBD2. V dropped 6 bases and J dropped 0; count of bases not matched to a gene: 10. The germline V gene has CDR1 MNHEY and CDR2 SVGEGT. This CDR3 spans 16 amino acids. CDR3 coding DNA: TGTGCCAGCAGGATCCAAGCGGGAGTCCACTCCTACGAGCAGTACTTC. Translated, it gives CASRIQAGVHSYEQYF.

About this clonotype itself: A read error may explain this, as a much larger clone is one base away. A read error is likely, as this CDR3 ends without the conserved phenylalanine or tryptophan. This rearrangement joins TRBV2 to TRBJ2-1; 9 bases agree with TRBD2. Germline V gives CDR1 SNHLY, CDR2 FYNNEI. The CDR3 runs 14 residues. V lost 7 bases, J lost 2 bases, and 3 bases stayed unmatched. The CDR3 here is CASKERGAYNEQFL. For the CDR3, the DNA is TGTGCCAGCAAAGAGCGGGGGGCCTACAATGAGCAGTTCCTC.

The chain has TRBV10-3 and TRBJ2-3; D possibly corresponds to TRBD2 (5 bases). This CDR3 has 12 amino acids. Trimming left V 6 bases short and J 4 bases short, with 8 bases between. Per germline, CDR1 ENHRY and CDR2 SYGVKD. CDR3 region: CAISGNADTQYF. The CDR3 nucleotides read TGTGCCATCAGCGGGAACGCAGATACGCAGTATTTT.

This clonotype occurred once. This sequence may be a read error, since a much larger clone differs from it by one base. The V call is TRBV7-2, the J call TRBJ2-7, with D tentatively TRBD2 (5 bases). CDR3 size: 12 residues. From germline, CDR1 is SGHTA and CDR2 FQGNSA. The germline V and J ends were trimmed by 5 bases and 3 bases, with 8 bases remaining between them. CDR3: CASSPRDYEQYF. DNA for the CDR3: TGTGCCAGCAGCCCCCGGGACTACGAGCAGTACTTC.

This clonotype was detected ten times or more. The chain links TRBV5-6 to TRBJ1-5; 9 bases match TRBD1. Germline V gene sequence: CDR1 SGHDT, CDR2 YYEEEE. The CDR3 has 16 residues. Unmatched junction bases numbered 7, after V lost 4 bases and J lost 2 bases. The CDR3, as DNA: TGTGCCAGCAGCCGACTGGGACAGGGTGGCAATCAGCCCCAGCATTTT. Its translation: CASSRLGQGGNQPQHF. The complete variable domain, with remaining parts taken from reference TRBV5-6 and TRBJ1-5, reads DAGVTQSPTHLIKTRGQQVTLRCSPKSGHDTVSWYQQALGQGPQFIFQYYEEEERQRGNFPDRFSGHQFPNYSSELNVNALLLGDSALYLCASSRLGQGGNQPQHFGDGTRLSIL.

This clonotype was picked up a small number of times. V gene TRBV30 combines with J gene TRBJ2-7, with D unresolved. This CDR3 has 14 residues. Trimming cost V 3 bases and J 7 bases, with 19 bases left between them. CDR1 is GTSNPN, CDR2 SVGIG, per germline (reference sequence). CDR3 in amino acids: CAWSAPIGSREQYF. The CDR3 region has the DNA TGTGCCTGGAGCGCACCGATCGGTTCGAGGGAGCAGTACTTC.

This clonotype turned up a few times. The CDR3 sequence is CASSPQGFEQYF. The CDR3, as DNA: TGTGCCAGCAGTCCGCAGGGGTTCGAGCAGTACTTC. This chain uses TRBV27 with TRBJ2-7; D possibly corresponds to TRBD1 (6 bases). The germline CDR1 and CDR2 sequences are MNHEY and SMNVEV (reference sequence). This CDR3 has 12 residues. V was pared by 5 bases and J by 6 bases, with 11 bases between.

Ten or more counts support this clonotype. The chain employs TRBV27 and TRBJ2-1, with TRBD2 matching over 10 bases. Trimming removed 8 bases from V and 1 base from J; junction bases left unmatched: 2. The CDR3 is 14 residues long. Germline lookup yields CDR1 MNHEY and CDR2 SMNVEV (reference sequence). Here the CDR3 DNA reads TGTGCCAGCCAGACTAGCGGGTCCTACAATGAGCAGTTCTTC. Protein product: CASQTSGSYNEQFF.

In its sample, this clonotype was seen many times. The chain links TRBV29-1 to TRBJ2-1; 11 bases line up with TRBD2. CDR1 SQVTM and CDR2 ANQGSEA come from the germline V gene. The CDR3 is made up of 14 amino acids. V lost 8 bases and J lost 9; bases outside the gene matches: 12. The CDR3 nucleotides read TGCAGCACTACAGGGCTAGCGGGAGGTCTTGAGCAGTTCTTC. Its translation is CSTTGLAGGLEQFF.

The V gene is TRBV7-3, the J gene TRBJ2-2; perhaps TRBD1 as D (7 bases). Germline V lookup: CDR1 SGHTA, CDR2 FQGTGA. This CDR3 contains 16 residues. Trimming stripped 2 bases from V and 2 bases from J, with 12 bases between. The CDR3 nucleotides are TGTGCCAGCAGCTTAGGAGGGACAGTTAACACCGGGGAGCTGTTTTTT. It specifies CASSLGGTVNTGELFF.

The chain couples TRBV6-1 to TRBJ2-5; D is possibly TRBD2 (6 bases). Trimming left V 8 bases short and J 4 bases short, with 26 bases between. Germline lookup yields CDR1 MNHNS and CDR2 SASEGT. The CDR3 contains 17 residues. CDR3 bases: TGTGCCAGCCGACTAACAGGAGCAACGGGAGATGGAGAGACCCAGTACTTC. It encodes CASRLTGATGDGETQYF.

The CDR3 DNA sequence: TGCAGTGCTAGCCCCGGGACTAATTCCTACGAGCAGTACTTC. Protein sequence: CSASPGTNSYEQYF. V gene TRBV20-1 combines with J gene TRBJ2-7; 7 bases line up with TRBD2. J lost 1 base, V lost 3 bases, and 6 bases had no gene match. Germline CDR1 and CDR2: DFQATT and SNEGSKA (reference sequence). The CDR3 has 14 amino acids.

The chain joins TRBV20-1 to TRBJ2-7; maybe TRBD1 (6 bases). The CDR3 consists of 14 residues. V lost 5 bases, J lost 2 bases, and 16 bases lay in between. Looked up from germline, CDR1 is DFQATT and CDR2 is SNEGSKA (reference sequence). CDR3: CSALSARGTYEQYF. The CDR3, as DNA: TGCAGTGCTCTCTCCGCTAGGGGGACCTACGAGCAGTACTTC.